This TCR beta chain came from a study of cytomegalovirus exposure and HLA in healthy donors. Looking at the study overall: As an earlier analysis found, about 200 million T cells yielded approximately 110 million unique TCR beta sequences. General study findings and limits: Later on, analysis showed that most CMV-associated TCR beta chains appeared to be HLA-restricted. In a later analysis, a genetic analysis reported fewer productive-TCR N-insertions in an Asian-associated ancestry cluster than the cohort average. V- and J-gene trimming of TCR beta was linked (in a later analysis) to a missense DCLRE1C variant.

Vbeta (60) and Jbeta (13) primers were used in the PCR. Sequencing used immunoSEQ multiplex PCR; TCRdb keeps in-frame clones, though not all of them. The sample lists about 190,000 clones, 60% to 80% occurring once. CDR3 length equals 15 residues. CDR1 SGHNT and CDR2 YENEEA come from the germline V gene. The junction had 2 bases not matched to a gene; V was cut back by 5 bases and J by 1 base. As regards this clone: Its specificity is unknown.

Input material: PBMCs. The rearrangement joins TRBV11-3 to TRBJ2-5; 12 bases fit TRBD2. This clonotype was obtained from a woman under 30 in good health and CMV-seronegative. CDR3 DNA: TGTGCCAGCAGCCAGGGACTAGCGGGCCAAGAGACCCAGTACTTC. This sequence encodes CASSQGLAGQETQYF.